Listed here are 27 T cell receptor beta chains from one sample, sequenced in a study of beta chain features in type 1 diabetes. The sequenced template was cDNA made from the entire isolated RNA. The table came from immunoSEQ multiplex PCR; TCRdb's copy has only in-frame clones and leaves some out. Among over 150,000 clones, about 12% were seen once, and the ten largest hold approximately 0.64%. What was sequenced was central memory CD4+ T cells from blood. The receptors originated from a young woman in good health.

In its sample, this clone was seen a few times. The chain carries TRBV19 and TRBJ2-2; D ambiguous. The CDR3 has 12 amino acids. Germline V gene sequence: CDR1 LNHDA, CDR2 SQIVND (reference sequence). Trimming stripped 8 bases from V and 1 base from J, with 5 bases between. The CDR3 protein is CASSRNTGELFF. CDR3 DNA: TGTGCCAGTTCCAGGAACACCGGGGAGCTGTTTTTT.

In this sample, this clone turned up a few times. V and J are TRBV7-8 and TRBJ2-5; 8 nucleotides agree with TRBD2. Trimming at V came to 5 bases and at J to 5 bases, leaving 10 bases not matched to a gene. Germline CDR1 SGHVS, CDR2 FQNEAQ. The CDR3 sequence is 15 residues long. The CDR3 DNA follows: TGTGCCAGCAGCCAGGGACTAGTTGCGAAGGAGACCCAGTACTTC. Amino acids: CASSQGLVAKETQYF. Complete variable domain (other parts from reference TRBV7-8 and TRBJ2-5): GAGVSQSPRYKVAKRGQDVALRCDPISGHVSLFWYQQALGQGPEFLTYFQNEAQLDKSGLPSDRFFAERPEGSVSTLKIQRTQQEDSAVYLCASSQGLVAKETQYFGPGTRLLVL.

This clone was found a few times. V is TRBV5-6 and J is TRBJ1-4; a weak D match, TRBD1 (6 bases). The CDR3 sequence is 14 residues long. Between the trimmed V and J ends, which lost 4 bases and 8 bases, there was a span of 15 bases. The V gene's germline CDR1 is SGHDT and CDR2 YYEEEE. As DNA, the CDR3 is TGTGCCAGCAGCCGCGACAGGCGTCGGGAAAAACTGTTTTTT. It is translated as CASSRDRRREKLFF. Together with reference TRBV5-6 and TRBJ1-4, the CDR3 gives the full variable domain: DAGVTQSPTHLIKTRGQQVTLRCSPKSGHDTVSWYQQALGQGPQFIFQYYEEEERQRGNFPDRFSGHQFPNYSSELNVNALLLGDSALYLCASSRDRRREKLFFGSGTQLSVL.

This clone has more than one count but fewer than ten. The chain uses TRBV7-2 and TRBJ2-7; maybe TRBD2 (5 bases). V lost 1 base, J lost 3 bases, and 13 bases lay in between. In germline, CDR1 is SGHTA, CDR2 FQGNSA. The CDR3 is 15 amino acids. The CDR3 DNA sequence: TGTGCCAGCAGCTTAGGGGGAGCTAATCTCTACGAGCAGTACTTC. Encoded protein: CASSLGGANLYEQYF.

V usage is TRBV9 and J usage is TRBJ2-5; 11 bases align to TRBD2. This CDR3 is built from 16 residues. Germline CDR1 is SGDLS and CDR2 is YYNGEE. V was pared by 0 bases and J by 2 bases, with 3 bases of the junction left unmatched. CDR3 sequence (DNA): TGTGCCAGCAGCGTAGAGGCTAGCGGGAGGCAAGAGACCCAGTACTTC. This encodes CASSVEASGRQETQYF.

This clone was seen only a few times. The chain employs TRBV29-1 and TRBJ2-1; 7 bases are shared with TRBD2. V shed 7 bases and J 9 bases; nucleotides not matched to a gene: 6. CDR1 is SQVTM, CDR2 ANQGSEA, per germline. This CDR3 is built from 11 residues. DNA for the CDR3: TGCAGCGCGGGAGGAGGAGGTGAGCAGTTCTTC. This encodes CSAGGGGEQFF.

V is TRBV29-1 and J is TRBJ1-1; a possible D gene is TRBD1 (5 bases). The germline V gene has CDR1 SQVTM and CDR2 ANQGSEA. This CDR3 comprises 14 residues. The V gene lost 0 bases and the J gene lost 4 bases, with 12 bases spanning the gap. The CDR3 sequence: CSVEDTGDGTEAFF. The CDR3 DNA sequence: TGCAGCGTTGAAGATACGGGGGATGGCACTGAAGCTTTCTTT.

This clone occurred once. The chain has TRBV7-9 and TRBJ2-7; TRBD1 is a possible D gene (6 bases). Germline loops: CDR1 SEHNR, CDR2 FQNEAQ (reference sequence). This CDR3 has 12 residues. Trimming removed 5 bases at V and 7 bases at J, with 12 bases between. For the CDR3, the DNA is TGTGCCAGCAGCACACAGGGATGGGAGCAGTACTTC. Its translation: CASSTQGWEQYF.

This clone came up a few times. The same CDR3 can be traced to other DNA sequences in this sample. This CDR3 is CASSVGTGRNQPQHF. The DNA of the CDR3 is TGTGCCAGCAGCGTAGGGACAGGGAGAAATCAGCCCCAGCATTTT. This sequence joins TRBV9 and TRBJ1-5; 8 bases agree with TRBD1. The CDR3 spans 15 residues. Germline lookup yields CDR1 SGDLS and CDR2 YYNGEE. Trimming at V came to 0 bases and at J to 4 bases, leaving 3 bases not matched to a gene. The full variable domain, with the rest looked up from reference TRBV9 and TRBJ1-5, is DSGVTQTPKHLITATGQRVTLRCSPRSGDLSVYWYQQSLDQGLQFLIQYYNGEERAKGNILERFSAQQFPDLHSELNLSSLELGDSALYFCASSVGTGRNQPQHFGDGTRLSIL.

This chain joins TRBV27 and TRBJ2-7, with D perhaps TRBD1 (6 bases). The germline V and J ends were trimmed by 5 bases and 1 base, with 12 bases remaining between them. The V gene's germline CDR1 is MNHEY and CDR2 SMNVEV (reference sequence). This CDR3 comprises 14 residues. CDR3 sequence: CASSINRVSYEQYF. The CDR3 DNA reads as TGTGCCAGCAGTATAAACAGGGTTTCCTACGAGCAGTACTTC.

This clone came up a few times. The chain recombines TRBV19 with TRBJ1-2, with D tentatively TRBD1 (5 bases). In germline, CDR1 is LNHDA, CDR2 SQIVND (reference sequence). Trimming cost V 5 bases and J 5 bases, with 18 bases left between them. The CDR3 loop spans 15 amino acids. The CDR3 DNA reads as TGTGCCAGTAGTGTCGACCCCGGGGGAAGTTATGGCTACACCTTC. It yields the protein CASSVDPGGSYGYTF.

This clone was counted between two and nine times. This rearrangement joins TRBV7-8 to TRBJ2-5; possibly TRBD2 for D (5 bases). From germline, CDR1 is SGHVS and CDR2 FQNEAQ. The CDR3 loop spans 14 amino acids. Trimming removed 0 bases at V and 4 bases at J, with 9 bases between. The CDR3 spells CASSLAGRGETQYF. For the CDR3, the DNA is TGTGCCAGCAGCTTAGCAGGTCGGGGAGAGACCCAGTACTTC. The entire variable domain, with the rest obtained from reference TRBV7-8 and TRBJ2-5, is as follows: GAGVSQSPRYKVAKRGQDVALRCDPISGHVSLFWYQQALGQGPEFLTYFQNEAQLDKSGLPSDRFFAERPEGSVSTLKIQRTQQEDSAVYLCASSLAGRGETQYFGPGTRLLVL.

This clone was seen more than once but under ten times. The chain couples TRBV28 to TRBJ2-7; 11 nucleotides align to TRBD2. The V gene end was trimmed by 0 bases and the J gene end by 7 bases; junction bases not matched to a gene: 11. Germline values: CDR1 MDHEN, CDR2 SYDVKM. This CDR3 region has 17 residues. The CDR3 loop is CASSLWGLAGGPGEQYF. The CDR3 DNA sequence: TGTGCCAGCAGTTTATGGGGGTTAGCGGGAGGGCCTGGGGAGCAGTACTTC.

The rearrangement joins TRBV27 to TRBJ1-5; D unresolved. V lost 7 bases, J lost 5 bases, and 9 bases lay in between. The germline V gene encodes CDR1 MNHEY and CDR2 SMNVEV (reference sequence). This CDR3 spans 12 amino acids. The CDR3: CASKGGDQPQHF. CDR3 nucleotide sequence: TGTGCCAGCAAGGGAGGCGATCAGCCCCAGCATTTT.

This sequence joins TRBV7-2 and TRBJ2-2, with D perhaps matching TRBD2 (6 bases). This CDR3 contains 14 residues. Germline V gene data show CDR1 as SGHTA and CDR2 as FQGNSA. V was trimmed by 6 bases and J by 6 bases, leaving 14 bases between them. Written as DNA, the CDR3 is TGTGCCAGCAGATCGGAGGGAAGGTCCGGGGAGCTGTTTTTT. It specifies CASRSEGRSGELFF.

This clone was seen a few times. The V and J genes are TRBV28 and TRBJ2-1; 9 bases agree with TRBD1. The CDR3 has 15 residues. CDR1 and CDR2 (germline): MDHEN, SYDVKM. J was trimmed by 6 bases and V by 2 bases; bases with no gene match: 5. The CDR3 sequence: CASSLPGTGRNEQFF. In DNA form, the CDR3 reads TGTGCCAGCAGTTTACCCGGGACAGGGCGCAATGAGCAGTTCTTC.

This clone was counted between two and nine times. The chain couples TRBV5-4 to TRBJ2-6; D not resolved. V gave up 7 bases and J gave up 0 bases, with 8 bases separating them. The CDR3 extends over 14 amino acids. Germline-derived CDR1 and CDR2 are SGHNT and YYREEE (reference sequence). The CDR3 here is CASCQASGANVLTF. In DNA, the CDR3 is TGTGCCAGCTGTCAAGCCTCTGGGGCCAACGTCCTGACTTTC.

This clone was detected many times. This chain connects TRBV28 to TRBJ2-7; D unclear. Deletions cut 3 bases from V and 0 bases from J, with 9 bases between. This CDR3 contains 14 residues. The V gene's germline CDR1 is MDHEN and CDR2 SYDVKM. CDR3 nucleotides: TGTGCCAGCAGTTTGCGGTTCAGCTCCTACGAGCAGTACTTC. This sequence encodes CASSLRFSSYEQYF.

The rearrangement uses TRBV7-3 and TRBJ2-1; 14 bases fit TRBD2. The CDR3 is 15 amino acids. After removal of 5 bases from V and 10 bases from J, the junction contained 7 bases not matched to a gene. In germline, CDR1 is SGHTA, CDR2 FQGTGA. The CDR3 bases are TGTGCCAGCAGCCCGGGACTAGCGGGAGAGGGCGAGCAGTTCTTC. It translates to CASSPGLAGEGEQFF.

The V and J genes are TRBV5-1 and TRBJ1-1, with 11 bases lining up with TRBD1. Looked up from germline, CDR1 is SGHRS and CDR2 is YFSETQ. The CDR3 has 15 amino acids. After removal of 3 bases from V and 5 bases from J, the junction contained 6 bases not matched to a gene. DNA of the CDR3: TGCGCCAGCAGCTGGGGGACAGGGGGGAATACTGAAGCTTTCTTT. It codes for CASSWGTGGNTEAFF.

The chain recombines TRBV29-1 with TRBJ2-7, with 8 bases that match TRBD2. The germline V gene has CDR1 SQVTM and CDR2 ANQGSEA. This CDR3 is 13 amino acids long. V shed 3 bases, J shed 7 bases, and the junction held 8 bases outside the gene matches. The CDR3 protein is CSVEGLERSEQYF. The CDR3 region has the DNA TGCAGCGTTGAGGGACTAGAAAGAAGTGAGCAGTACTTC.

In this sample, this clone turned up a few times. The chain has TRBV29-1 and TRBJ2-7; 12 bases are shared with TRBD2. V gave up 5 bases and J gave up 4 bases; unmatched junction bases: 6. The CDR3 extends over 14 amino acids. Germline CDR1 SQVTM, CDR2 ANQGSEA. In DNA form, the CDR3 reads TGCAGCGTTACTACTAGCGGGAGGAAATACGAGCAGTACTTC. This codes for CSVTTSGRKYEQYF.

This clone was recorded a few times. V usage is TRBV28 and J usage is TRBJ2-6; TRBD2 matches at 7 bases. V lost 6 bases, J lost 2 bases, and 7 bases stayed unmatched. Germline V gene sequence: CDR1 MDHEN, CDR2 SYDVKM. The CDR3 length is 16 residues. The CDR3 loop reads CASSPYGGTGANVLTF. CDR3 sequence (DNA): TGTGCCAGCAGCCCCTACGGGGGGACTGGGGCCAACGTCCTGACTTTC.

This clone was observed a handful of times. V is TRBV30 and J is TRBJ1-5, with TRBD1 as a possible D gene (6 bases). The germline gives CDR1 GTSNPN, CDR2 SVGIG (reference sequence). The V end was cut by 8 bases, the J end by 2 bases, with 13 bases between. CDR3 size: 13 residues. For the CDR3, the DNA is TGTGCCCTGGACAGCCGCGGCAATCAGCCCCAGCATTTT. Translated: CALDSRGNQPQHF.

The chain carries TRBV10-3 and TRBJ1-2, with 10 bases identical to TRBD1. Germline V gene data show CDR1 as ENHRY and CDR2 as SYGVKD. This CDR3 contains 13 residues. The junction had 6 bases not matched to a gene; V was cut back by 4 bases and J by 10 bases. CDR3 protein: CAISGGQGFDYTF. In DNA, the CDR3 is TGTGCCATCAGTGGGGGACAGGGGTTTGACTACACCTTC.

The rearrangement joins TRBV7-9 to TRBJ1-2; tentatively, D is TRBD1 (6 bases). CDR3 length equals 13 residues. From germline, CDR1 is SEHNR and CDR2 FQNEAQ (reference sequence). Trimming took 3 bases from V and 9 from J, leaving 14 bases between them. CDR3 protein: CASSFPGQRSYTF. DNA for the CDR3: TGTGCCAGCAGCTTCCCCGGACAGAGGAGCTACACCTTC.

The V and J genes are TRBV5-1 and TRBJ2-1; D is possibly TRBD2 (5 bases). Trimming removed 5 bases at V and 6 bases at J, with 9 bases between. The CDR3 consists of 12 residues. The V gene's germline CDR1 is SGHRS and CDR2 YFSETQ. The CDR3 bases are TGCGCCAGCAGGGACTGGACCAATGAGCAGTTCTTC. It specifies CASRDWTNEQFF.